This is a list of T cell receptor beta chains from one sample in a study of CD8 T cells in Susac syndrome. TCRdb used MiXCR to reprocess the immunoSEQ multiplex PCR reads, holding one entry per CDR3 protein. The table has approximately 200,000 distinct CDR3 sequences, about 90% seen once; the top ten hold around 0.13%. Sequenced material: CD8+ T cells from PBMCs. These receptors were taken from a human donor with multiple sclerosis. Both conserved end residues are part of each CDR3. Each record gives: J gene, V gene, CDR3 protein.

TRBJ2-7 TRBV9 CASSPQGGQAHEQYF
TRBJ2-3 TRBV7-8 CASRRLAGVADTQYF
TRBJ2-6 TRBV12-3/TRBV12-4 CASTPGSGANVLTF
TRBJ2-3 TRBV9 CASSASGGGTDTQYF
TRBJ2-1 TRBV9 CASSVDGRDYNEQFF
TRBJ2-3 TRBV6-5 CASSYSLSRADTQYF
TRBJ2-7 TRBV6-5 CASSYSNRVTYEQYF
TRBJ1-1 TRBV5-1 CASSLVQGGWNTEAFF
TRBJ2-7 TRBV27 CASSFGQGAREQYF
TRBJ2-3 TRBV14 CASSQARSDTQYF
TRBJ2-1 TRBV4-3 CASSQDLGTSVKDEQFF
TRBJ1-6 TRBV4-1 CASSRRQGEALHF
TRBJ2-1 TRBV19 CASRLAVSYNEQFF